This TCR beta chain came from a study of cytomegalovirus exposure and HLA in healthy donors. General observations from the study: Some V segments, TRBV6-2 and TRBV6-3 among them, were indistinguishable and were therefore excluded. Specificity of a few CMV-associated chains for CMV antigens was verified in vitro.

CDR1 and CDR2 from the germline V gene are SGHTA and FQGTGA. Trimming stripped 5 bases from V and 5 bases from J, with 12 bases between. The CDR3 consists of 14 residues. The study sampled nominally healthy donors, though unrecorded immune exposures were likely. PCR was performed using 60 Vbeta and 13 Jbeta primers. Only in-frame clones appear in the TCRdb table, and some are missing; sequencing was by immunoSEQ multiplex PCR. Here the sample spans nearly 95,000 clones, 75% to 80% being singletons. Concerning this clone itself: Antigen specificity is unknown.

The origin of this receptor is a woman between 35 and 50 years old in good health and CMV-seronegative. The sample taken for sequencing was PBMCs. This sequence joins TRBV7-3 and TRBJ2-2, with D possibly matching TRBD1 (6 bases). The CDR3 protein is CASSTGTTTGELFF. DNA for the CDR3: TGTGCCAGCAGCACCGGGACAACTACCGGGGAGCTGTTTTTT.